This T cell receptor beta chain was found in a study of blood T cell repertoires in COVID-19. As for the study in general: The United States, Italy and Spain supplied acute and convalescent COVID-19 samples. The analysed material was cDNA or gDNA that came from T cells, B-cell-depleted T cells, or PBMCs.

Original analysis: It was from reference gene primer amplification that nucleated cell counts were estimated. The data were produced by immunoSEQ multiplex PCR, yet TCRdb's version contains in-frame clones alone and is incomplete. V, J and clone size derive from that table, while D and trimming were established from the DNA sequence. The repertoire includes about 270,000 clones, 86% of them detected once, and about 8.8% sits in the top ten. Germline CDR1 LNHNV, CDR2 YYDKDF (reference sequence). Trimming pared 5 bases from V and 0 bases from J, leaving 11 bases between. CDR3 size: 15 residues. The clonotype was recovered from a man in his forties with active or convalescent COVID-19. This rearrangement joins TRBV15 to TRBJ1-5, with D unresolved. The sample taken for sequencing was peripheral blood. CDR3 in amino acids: CATSLTGYSNQPQHF. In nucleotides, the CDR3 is TGTGCCACCAGCCTGACGGGTTATAGCAATCAGCCCCAGCATTTT.